These 25 T cell receptor beta chains were all obtained from the same sample, sequenced in a study of CD8 T cells in ankylosing spondylitis (dated by TCRdb to 2017 to 2019). Study-level results and caveats: A TCR beta motif of roughly 8 highly homologous amino acid variants appeared characteristic of blood from ankylosing spondylitis patients.

Library construction relied on 5' RACE. TCRdb shows the sequencer as Illumina HiSeq 2500. TCRdb ran its own pipeline on the public reads, namely fastp trimming at Q25 and MiXCR clone calling, and kept in-frame beta chains. Rows with a matching CDR3 protein are joined into one entry that keeps the most common DNA and genes. The sample records some 840,000 distinct CDR3 sequences, 10% to 15% of which are singletons. More than 0.5% of the sample belongs to the ten largest clones. No antigen is known for these receptors. What was sequenced was blood, either unsorted or a sorted T cell fraction (not recorded which). These TCRs come from a male donor with ankylosing spondylitis.

At least ten counts were recorded for this clonotype. V usage is TRBV27 and J usage is TRBJ1-6; maybe TRBD1 (5 bases). V lost 5 bases and J lost 8, with 10 bases in between. The V gene's germline CDR1 is MNHEY and CDR2 SMNVEV (reference sequence). The CDR3 extends over 13 amino acids. The DNA of the CDR3 is TGTGCCAGCAGTCCCGACAGCGATTCACCCCTCCACTTT. As protein: CASSPDSDSPLHF.

Only a few counts were recorded for this clonotype. This chain links TRBV7-2 with TRBJ2-5; either TRBD1 or TRBD2 may supply D (5 bases each). In germline, CDR1 is SGHTA, CDR2 FQGNSA. The CDR3 is 16 amino acids. V lost 2 bases and J lost 2, with 15 bases in between. Here the CDR3 DNA reads TGTGCCAGCAGCTTATTTGTTTCTTGGGGGCAAGAGACCCAGTACTTC. Residues: CASSLFVSWGQETQYF. Full variable domain (missing parts from reference TRBV7-2 and TRBJ2-5): GAGVSQSPSNKVTEKGKDVELRCDPISGHTALYWYRQSLGQGLEFLIYFQGNSAPDKSGLPSDRFSAERTGGSVSTLTIQRTQQEDSAVYLCASSLFVSWGQETQYFGPGTRLLVL.

The chain carries TRBV15 and TRBJ2-1; 9 bases are shared with TRBD2. This CDR3 is 16 amino acids long. CDR1 LNHNV and CDR2 YYDKDF come from the germline V gene (reference sequence). V was clipped by 0 bases and J by 4 bases; unmatched bases: 4. The CDR3 DNA follows: TGTGCCACCAGCAGAGATAAAAGCGGGGGGTACAATGAGCAGTTCTTC. This gives the protein CATSRDKSGGYNEQFF.

The chain employs TRBV6-5 and TRBJ1-5; tentatively, D is TRBD1 (5 bases). The CDR3 is made up of 16 amino acids. Germline CDR1 reads MNHEY; CDR2 reads SVGAGI. V dropped 2 bases and J dropped 3 bases, with 14 bases sitting between them. The CDR3 region has the DNA TGTGCCAGCAGTTACCCCCCGGGAGGGGACAATCAGCCCCAGCATTTT. It encodes CASSYPPGGDNQPQHF.

This chain connects TRBV9 to TRBJ1-1; TRBD1 aligns across 8 bases. V shed 1 base and J 3 bases; nucleotides not matched to a gene: 2. Germline V CDR1 and CDR2: SGDLS, YYNGEE. CDR3 length: 14 amino acids. The CDR3 coding sequence is TGTGCCAGCAGCGTAAACAGGGGGGACACTGAAGCTTTCTTT. Translated, it gives CASSVNRGDTEAFF. Combining the CDR3 with reference TRBV9 and TRBJ1-1 gives the whole variable domain DSGVTQTPKHLITATGQRVTLRCSPRSGDLSVYWYQQSLDQGLQFLIQYYNGEERAKGNILERFSAQQFPDLHSELNLSSLELGDSALYFCASSVNRGDTEAFFGQGTRLTVV.

The chain combines TRBV29-1 with TRBJ1-2; D might be TRBD1 (6 bases). CDR3 length: 13 residues. V lost 3 bases and J lost 7, with 15 bases in between. The germline V gene encodes CDR1 SQVTM and CDR2 ANQGSEA. The CDR3 bases are TGCAGCGTTGATGGCGGCAGGGGTGGTGGCTACACCTTC. Encoded protein: CSVDGGRGGGYTF.

This rearrangement joins TRBV7-9 to TRBJ2-2; TRBD2 matches 10 bases. Germline V lookup: CDR1 SEHNR, CDR2 FQNEAQ (reference sequence). The length of the CDR3 is 15 residues. Losses at the gene ends were 9 bases for V and 1 base for J; bases not matched to a gene: 5. The CDR3 DNA reads as TGTGCCAGGTCGGGACTAGCGAGGAACACCGGGGAGCTGTTTTTT. Translated, it gives CARSGLARNTGELFF.

This chain joins TRBV20-1 and TRBJ2-5; no clear D. Deletions cut 0 bases from V and 5 bases from J, with 13 bases between. The length of the CDR3 is 14 residues. CDR1 is DFQATT and CDR2 is SNEGSKA in the germline V gene (reference sequence). CDR3 region: CSARDQRAGETQYF. The CDR3 bases are TGCAGTGCTAGAGACCAGCGAGCCGGCGAGACCCAGTACTTC.

This clonotype came up a few times. The rearrangement uses TRBV12-3 or TRBV12-4 and TRBJ1-2; TRBD1 aligns across 8 bases. J gave up 4 bases and V 6 bases, and 10 bases lay outside the gene matches. The CDR3 length is 15 residues. CDR3 sequence: CASSPTGAGPYGYTF. DNA of the CDR3: TGTGCCAGCAGCCCGACAGGGGCCGGACCCTATGGCTACACCTTC.

The chain combines TRBV24-1 with TRBJ2-2; D gene unclear. Germline V gene sequence: CDR1 KGHDR, CDR2 SFDVKD. Trimming shortened V by 4 bases and J by 6 bases, and 14 bases separated the two germline ends. The CDR3 has 15 residues. As DNA, the CDR3 is TGTGCCACCAGTGACCCCCCCTCAAGGGCCGGGGAGCTGTTTTTT. As protein: CATSDPPSRAGELFF.

This clonotype was recorded many times. The V and J genes are TRBV20-1 and TRBJ1-4, with D possibly matching TRBD1 (6 bases). The CDR3 length is 14 residues. Germline loops: CDR1 DFQATT, CDR2 SNEGSKA (reference sequence). The V end lost 6 bases, the J end lost 4 bases, and 15 bases lay between the germline ends. CDR3: CSANPGAINEKLFF. The CDR3 DNA follows: TGCAGTGCGAACCCGGGGGCCATTAATGAAAAACTGTTTTTT.

Ten or more counts support this clonotype. The chain carries TRBV20-1 and TRBJ2-2, with 10 bases lining up with TRBD2. Germline CDR1 and CDR2: DFQATT and SNEGSKA (reference sequence). The CDR3 totals 14 residues. After removal of 6 bases from V and 5 bases from J, the junction contained 6 bases not matched to a gene. CDR3 DNA sequence: TGCAGTGCGGTGGGACTAGCGCCGACCGGGGAGCTGTTTTTT. Protein sequence: CSAVGLAPTGELFF.

The genes are TRBV9 and TRBJ2-6; D gene uncertain. V lost 0 bases to trimming and J lost 0 bases, with 4 bases between them. The CDR3 is made up of 15 amino acids. Germline loops: CDR1 SGDLS, CDR2 YYNGEE. CDR3 sequence reads: CASSVEYSGANVLTF. The CDR3 nucleotides are TGTGCCAGCAGCGTAGAGTACTCTGGGGCCAACGTCCTGACTTTC.

This clonotype was detected only a few times. The chain is built from TRBV6-1 and TRBJ1-1; D unclear. Germline V gene data show CDR1 as MNHNS and CDR2 as SASEGT. This CDR3 spans 15 amino acids. Trimming cost V 2 bases and J 1 base, with 11 bases left between them. CDR3 bases: TGTGCCAGCAGTGAACTAGTGGGGAGGAACACTGAAGCTTTCTTT. It translates to CASSELVGRNTEAFF.

For the CDR3, the DNA is TGCGCCAGCAGCCAAGATGCGGGGGGCGTCGGTTCACCCCTCCACTTT. Translation: CASSQDAGGVGSPLHF. The chain is built from TRBV4-3 and TRBJ1-6; tentative D call: TRBD1 (6 bases). This CDR3 comprises 16 residues. Germline loops: CDR1 LGHNA, CDR2 YSLEER. V gave up 0 bases and J gave up 9 bases, with 15 bases separating them.

This clonotype was seen a few times. CDR3 region: CASSQVDTEAFF. The CDR3 DNA follows: TGTGCCAGCAGCCAGGTAGACACTGAAGCTTTCTTT. The chain couples TRBV4-2 to TRBJ1-1, with D uncertain. V lost 3 bases and J 3 bases, leaving 5 bases between the germline ends. Looked up from germline, CDR1 is LGHNA and CDR2 is YNFKEQ. The CDR3 runs 12 residues.

V and J are TRBV4-3 and TRBJ2-3, with 7 bases fitting TRBD2. The CDR3 length is 15 residues. Germline CDR1 is LGHNA and CDR2 is YSLEER. Trimming took 0 bases from V and 5 from J; bases not matched to a gene: 5. The CDR3 spells CASSQDHPGGDTQYF. The CDR3 DNA reads as TGCGCCAGCAGCCAAGATCACCCGGGGGGAGATACGCAGTATTTT.

V is TRBV20-1 and J is TRBJ2-7; no reliable D call. Germline V gene lookup returns CDR1 DFQATT and CDR2 SNEGSKA (reference sequence). Trimming shortened V by 3 bases and J by 2 bases, and 14 bases separated the two germline ends. The CDR3 consists of 14 residues. This CDR3 is CSARSVAGAYEQYF. For the CDR3, the DNA is TGCAGTGCTAGGTCGGTTGCCGGAGCCTACGAGCAGTACTTC.

CDR3 nucleotide sequence: TGTGCCAGCACCCAGACAGATCAAGAGACCCAGTACTTC. Amino acids: CASTQTDQETQYF. The V call is TRBV6-1, the J call TRBJ2-5; maybe TRBD1 (5 bases). The CDR3 loop spans 13 amino acids. The V gene's germline CDR1 is MNHNS and CDR2 SASEGT. The germline V and J ends were trimmed by 7 bases and 2 bases, with 11 bases remaining between them.

This clonotype was observed a handful of times. The genes are TRBV28 and TRBJ1-5, with 7 bases matching TRBD1. Unmatched junction bases numbered 6, after V lost 4 bases and J lost 3 bases. Germline values: CDR1 MDHEN, CDR2 SYDVKM. The CDR3 has 15 residues. The CDR3 nucleotides are TGTGCCAGCAGTTCACGACAGGGAATCAATCAGCCCCAGCATTTT. Protein: CASSSRQGINQPQHF.

This clonotype has only a few counts. The chain uses TRBV7-3 and TRBJ1-1; D gene unclear. CDR3 length equals 14 residues. Looked up from germline, CDR1 is SGHTA and CDR2 is FQGTGA. The germline V and J ends were trimmed by 7 bases and 0 bases, with 12 bases remaining between them. The CDR3 spells CASTAVALNTEAFF. CDR3 sequence (DNA): TGTGCCAGCACCGCCGTGGCCTTGAACACTGAAGCTTTCTTT.

This clonotype was counted a few times. The CDR3 sequence is CAIGETSGNEQFF. The CDR3, as DNA: TGTGCCATCGGGGAAACTAGCGGGAATGAGCAGTTCTTC. The J gene is TRBJ2-1, the V gene TRBV10-3; TRBD2 matches 9 bases. The germline V gene encodes CDR1 ENHRY and CDR2 SYGVKD. CDR3 length: 13 amino acids. V gave up 8 bases and J gave up 7 bases; unmatched junction bases: 6.

This clonotype came up a few times. The rearrangement joins TRBV29-1 to TRBJ2-3; possible D gene TRBD2, 5 bases. Trimming took 6 bases from V and 1 from J, leaving 14 bases between them. Germline CDR1 SQVTM, CDR2 ANQGSEA. CDR3 length: 14 amino acids. The CDR3 region has the DNA TGCAGCGTCCGGGGTCGAGGTGGCACAGATACGCAGTATTTT. It yields the protein CSVRGRGGTDTQYF.

This clonotype has at least ten counts. The chain recombines TRBV29-1 with TRBJ1-2; D uncertain. CDR3 size: 14 residues. Germline loops: CDR1 SQVTM, CDR2 ANQGSEA. V was shortened by 6 bases and J by 6 bases, with 20 bases between the two germline ends. CDR3 sequence reads: CSVRFWGYSDGYTF. In nucleotides, the CDR3 is TGCAGCGTCCGGTTCTGGGGATATAGCGATGGCTACACCTTC. Combining the CDR3 with reference TRBV29-1 and TRBJ1-2 gives the whole variable domain SAVISQKPSRDICQRGTSLTIQCQVDSQVTMMFWYRQQPGQSLTLIATANQGSEATYESGFVIDKFPISRPNLTFSTLTVSNMSPEDSSIYLCSVRFWGYSDGYTFGSGTRLTVV.

CDR3 loop: CASSLVGTSGVSRQFF. As DNA, the CDR3 is TGTGCCAGCAGCTTAGTTGGGACTAGTGGGGTGTCGAGGCAGTTCTTC. The chain has TRBV7-8 and TRBJ2-1; 8 nucleotides line up with TRBD2. The CDR3 runs to 16 residues. Per germline, CDR1 SGHVS and CDR2 FQNEAQ. V lost 1 base and J lost 12; bases outside the gene matches: 14.